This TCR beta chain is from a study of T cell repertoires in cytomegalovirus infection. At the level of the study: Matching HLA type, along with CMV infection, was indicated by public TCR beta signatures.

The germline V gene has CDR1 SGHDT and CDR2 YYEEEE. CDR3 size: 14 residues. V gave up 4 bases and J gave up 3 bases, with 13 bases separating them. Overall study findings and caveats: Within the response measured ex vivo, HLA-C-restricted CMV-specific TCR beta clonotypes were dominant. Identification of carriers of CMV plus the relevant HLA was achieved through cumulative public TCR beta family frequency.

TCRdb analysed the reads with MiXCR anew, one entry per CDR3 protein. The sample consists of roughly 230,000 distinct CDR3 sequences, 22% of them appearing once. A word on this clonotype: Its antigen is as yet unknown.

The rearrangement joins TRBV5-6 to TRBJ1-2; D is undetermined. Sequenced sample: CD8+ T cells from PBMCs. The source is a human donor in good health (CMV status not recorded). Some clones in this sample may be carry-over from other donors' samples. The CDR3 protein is CASSLPESDYGYTF. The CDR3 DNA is TGTGCCAGCAGCCTTCCAGAGTCGGACTATGGCTACACCTTC. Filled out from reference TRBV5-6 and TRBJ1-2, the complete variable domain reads DAGVTQSPTHLIKTRGQQVTLRCSPKSGHDTVSWYQQALGQGPQFIFQYYEEEERQRGNFPDRFSGHQFPNYSSELNVNALLLGDSALYLCASSLPESDYGYTFGSGTRLTVV.